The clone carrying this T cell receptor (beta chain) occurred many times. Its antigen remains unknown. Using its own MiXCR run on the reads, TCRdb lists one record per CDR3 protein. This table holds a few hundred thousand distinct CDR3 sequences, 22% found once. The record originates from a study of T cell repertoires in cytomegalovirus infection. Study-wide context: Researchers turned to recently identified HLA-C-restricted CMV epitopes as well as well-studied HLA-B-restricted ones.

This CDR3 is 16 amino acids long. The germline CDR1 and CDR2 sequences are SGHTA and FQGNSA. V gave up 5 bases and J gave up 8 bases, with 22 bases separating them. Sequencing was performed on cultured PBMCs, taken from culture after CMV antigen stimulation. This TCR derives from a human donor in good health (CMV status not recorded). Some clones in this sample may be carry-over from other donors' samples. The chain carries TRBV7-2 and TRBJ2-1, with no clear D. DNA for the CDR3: TGTGCCAGCAGCCGCATGGGCCGAGAAATGGGCTATGAGCAGTTCTTC. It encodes CASSRMGREMGYEQFF. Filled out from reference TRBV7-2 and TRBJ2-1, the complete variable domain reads GAGVSQSPSNKVTEKGKDVELRCDPISGHTALYWYRQSLGQGLEFLIYFQGNSAPDKSGLPSDRFSAERTGGSVSTLTIQRTQQEDSAVYLCASSRMGREMGYEQFFGPGTRLTVL.